These 23 T cell receptor beta chains originate from one sample sequenced in a study of blood T cells in healthy people across ages. A second PCR of roughly 7 to 11 cycles used a sample-barcoded 5' primer and a J-beta primer mix. TCRdb used MiXCR to reprocess the 5' RACE reads, holding one entry per CDR3 protein. The sample records 500,000 to 550,000 distinct CDR3 sequences, less than 25% being singletons. The same sample was also studied in work on T cells of mothers and their children.

Sample: blood. The receptor source for this set is a boy under 18 in good health.

Notes on this clonotype: Germline and junction disagree at one end, which may indicate a read error. This sequence joins TRBV7-9 and TRBJ2-5; TRBD2 matches at 8 bases. CDR1 is SEHNR and CDR2 is FQNEAQ in the germline V gene (reference sequence). CDR3 length: 15 amino acids. Here the CDR3 reads CASSLDAGGPLEQYF. The CDR3, as DNA: TGTGCCAGCAGCTTAGACGCGGGAGGTCCGCTCGAGCAGTACTTT.

This clonotype was detected only a few times. The genes are TRBV7-2 and TRBJ2-2; 13 bases are a match to TRBD2. CDR1 and CDR2 from the germline V gene are SGHTA and FQGNSA. This CDR3 comprises 17 residues. V lost 3 bases, J lost 6 bases, and 7 bases stayed unmatched. CDR3 sequence (DNA): TGTGCCAGCAGCTTGGGAACTAGCGGGAGGGCCGCCGGGGAGCTGTTTTTT. This sequence encodes CASSLGTSGRAAGELFF.

The V gene is TRBV7-2, the J gene TRBJ2-5; D unresolved. The J call may be incorrect, as the DNA end agrees better with TRBJ2-7. CDR1 and CDR2 from the germline V gene are SGHTA and FQGNSA. The CDR3 runs 12 residues. The CDR3 DNA follows: TGTGCCAGCAGCGAAATCAGGCACGAGCAGTACTTC. Translation gives CASSEIRHEQYF.

The chain carries TRBV3-1 and TRBJ2-5; no definite D call. Germline CDR1 reads LGHDT; CDR2 reads YNNKEL (reference sequence). The CDR3 has 16 residues. The V end was cut by 0 bases, the J end by 2 bases, with 13 bases between. In DNA, the CDR3 is TGTGCCAGCAGCCAAGATCCGATGGCTACTCAAGAGACCCAGTACTTC. Encoded protein: CASSQDPMATQETQYF.

This clonotype was detected a few times. This rearrangement joins TRBV28 to TRBJ1-3; no clear D gene. This CDR3 has 12 amino acids. Trimming cost V 4 bases and J 7 bases, with 8 bases left between them. Germline V gene sequence: CDR1 MDHEN, CDR2 SYDVKM. CDR3 DNA: TGTGCCAGCAGTTCTCGGCGTAACACCATATATTTT. Residues: CASSSRRNTIYF. Looking up the rest from reference TRBV28 and TRBJ1-3 gives the full variable domain: DVKVTQSSRYLVKRTGEKVFLECVQDMDHENMFWYRQDPGLGLRLIYFSYDVKMKEKGDIPEGYSVSREKKERFSLILESASTNQTSMYLCASSSRRNTIYFGEGSWLTVV.

The gene calls are TRBV7-2 and TRBJ2-7, with TRBD2 matching over 7 bases. Unmatched junction bases numbered 12, after V lost 1 base and J lost 6 bases. From germline, CDR1 is SGHTA and CDR2 FQGNSA. The CDR3 runs 16 residues. The CDR3 protein is CASSLGVVAGEVEQYF. CDR3 nucleotides: TGTGCCAGCAGCTTAGGGGTAGTCGCGGGGGAGGTCGAGCAGTACTTC.

The chain recombines TRBV12-3 or TRBV12-4 with TRBJ2-1; 11 positions match TRBD2. The J segment lost 4 bases and the V segment lost 1 base, leaving 9 bases of the junction unmatched. There are 18 residues in the CDR3. The CDR3 region is CASSLVTGLAELYNEQFF. The CDR3 bases are TGTGCCAGCAGTTTAGTCACGGGACTAGCGGAGCTATACAATGAGCAGTTCTTC.

The chain uses TRBV20-1 and TRBJ1-5; 10 nucleotides line up with TRBD1. The CDR3 is made up of 16 amino acids. The V segment lost 5 bases and the J segment 0 bases; nucleotides outside the gene matches: 7. Germline CDR1 reads DFQATT; CDR2 reads SNEGSKA (reference sequence). CDR3 residues: CSAGGQGQTSNQPQHF. CDR3 coding DNA: TGCAGTGCTGGGGGACAGGGGCAAACTAGCAATCAGCCCCAGCATTTT.

The chain has TRBV27 and TRBJ2-1; unclear D gene. Germline CDR1 reads MNHEY; CDR2 reads SMNVEV (reference sequence). V was cut by 3 bases and J by 2 bases, with 14 bases left in between. The CDR3 length is 16 residues. CDR3 loop: CASSLAVPVPYNEQFF. The CDR3 DNA follows: TGTGCCAGCAGTTTGGCAGTACCCGTCCCCTACAATGAGCAGTTCTTC.

This rearrangement joins TRBV11-2 to TRBJ2-5; D remains ambiguous. Trimming removed 6 bases at V and 11 bases at J, with 25 bases between. The CDR3 is 15 residues long. Germline-derived CDR1 and CDR2 are SGHAT and FQNNGV. Here the CDR3 reads CASRSPGRSTYGQYF. As DNA, the CDR3 is TGTGCCAGCAGAAGTCCAGGACGATCAACCTACGGGCAGTACTTC. Full variable domain (remainder filled in from reference TRBV11-2 and TRBJ2-5): EAGVAQSPRYKIIEKRQSVAFWCNPISGHATLYWYQQILGQGPKLLIQFQNNGVVDDSQLPKDRFSAERLKGVDSTLKIQPAKLEDSAVYLCASRSPGRSTYGQYFGPGTRLLVL.

V is TRBV10-3 and J is TRBJ1-2, with D perhaps TRBD1 (5 bases). V gave up 9 bases and J gave up 2 bases, with 10 bases separating them. The CDR3 runs to 12 residues. Germline V CDR1 and CDR2: ENHRY, SYGVKD. Here the CDR3 DNA reads TGTGCCATGGCCAGGGAAAACTATGGCTACACCTTC. This codes for CAMARENYGYTF.

The chain uses TRBV29-1 and TRBJ1-1; a weak D match, TRBD1 (5 bases). The CDR3 totals 13 residues. The V end was cut by 3 bases, the J end by 3 bases, with 11 bases between. The germline gives CDR1 SQVTM, CDR2 ANQGSEA. CDR3 region: CSVEGGVYTEAFF. CDR3 nucleotides: TGCAGCGTTGAGGGGGGGGTGTACACTGAAGCTTTCTTT.

This clonotype was observed a few times. The chain employs TRBV10-3 and TRBJ1-4; D not resolved. V lost 0 bases to trimming and J lost 0 bases, with 11 bases between them. The CDR3 loop spans 17 amino acids. Germline V gene data show CDR1 as ENHRY and CDR2 as SYGVKD. The chain's CDR3 is CAISESGPQTTNEKLFF. Written as DNA, the CDR3 is TGTGCCATCAGTGAGTCAGGACCCCAGACAACTAATGAAAAACTGTTTTTT.

The chain couples TRBV7-2 to TRBJ1-3; D is undetermined. Germline loops: CDR1 SGHTA, CDR2 FQGNSA. This CDR3 is 14 amino acids long. V lost 4 bases, J lost 4 bases, and 11 bases lay in between. The CDR3 sequence: CASSSRTGGNTIYF. CDR3 sequence (DNA): TGTGCCAGCAGCTCACGGACGGGAGGAAACACCATATATTTT.

This clonotype has only one observation. The chain uses TRBV12-3 or TRBV12-4 and TRBJ2-5; 7 bases agree with TRBD1. Losses at the gene ends were 3 bases for V and 1 base for J; bases not matched to a gene: 5. The CDR3 has 15 residues. CDR3 in DNA: TGTGCCAGCAGTTTTACAGGGGCGAGCCAAGAGACCCAGTACTTC. It encodes CASSFTGASQETQYF.

Only a few counts were recorded for this clonotype. V and J are TRBV29-1 and TRBJ1-1; no definite D call. This CDR3 is built from 11 residues. Germline CDR1 reads SQVTM; CDR2 reads ANQGSEA. The V gene lost 4 bases and the J gene lost 4 bases, with 7 bases spanning the gap. This CDR3 is CSVVLGTEAFF. The CDR3 DNA follows: TGCAGCGTTGTGCTGGGCACTGAAGCTTTCTTT.

The V gene is TRBV6-2 or TRBV6-3, the J gene TRBJ2-5; weak D call: TRBD1 (5 bases). V lost 6 bases, J lost 4 bases, and 18 bases lay in between. This CDR3 region has 15 residues. CDR1 is MNHEY, CDR2 SVGEGT, per germline. The CDR3: CASSPMVGARETQYF. As DNA, the CDR3 is TGTGCCAGCAGCCCTATGGTAGGGGCAAGAGAGACCCAGTACTTC.

There are a few counts of this clonotype. The chain combines TRBV29-1 with TRBJ1-1, with a possible D match to TRBD1 (6 bases). This CDR3 spans 12 amino acids. Germline V gene sequence: CDR1 SQVTM, CDR2 ANQGSEA. The V and J ends lost 4 bases and 8 bases respectively, with 14 bases between them. CDR3 residues: CSVAPKGGEAFF. In DNA form, the CDR3 reads TGCAGCGTTGCCCCCAAAGGGGGAGAAGCTTTCTTT.

This rearrangement joins TRBV5-1 to TRBJ2-1; D is uncertain. The CDR3 runs to 16 residues. The V end lost 5 bases, the J end lost 5 bases, and 20 bases lay between the germline ends. Germline V gene lookup returns CDR1 SGHRS and CDR2 YFSETQ. CDR3 bases: TGCGCCAGCAGGTCCCTCTCGCCGTCTGCCAACAATGAGCAGTTCTTC. The encoded protein is CASRSLSPSANNEQFF.

This chain connects TRBV6-6 to TRBJ1-6, with D possibly being TRBD1 (5 bases). Germline loops: CDR1 MNHNY, CDR2 SVGAGI (reference sequence). Trimming left V 6 bases short and J 7 bases short, with 7 bases between. The CDR3 is made up of 12 amino acids. The CDR3 loop is CASSKGNSPLHF. For the CDR3, the DNA is TGTGCCAGCAGCAAGGGGAATTCACCCCTCCACTTT.

This clonotype was seen only a few times. The V gene is TRBV27, the J gene TRBJ1-2; 8 bases agree with TRBD1. V was clipped by 10 bases and J by 2 bases; unmatched bases: 15. This CDR3 contains 16 residues. The germline CDR1 and CDR2 sequences are MNHEY and SMNVEV (reference sequence). DNA for the CDR3: TGTGCCAAAACGATAGGCAGGGGGCAGAGAAACTATGGCTACACCTTC. Amino acid sequence: CAKTIGRGQRNYGYTF.

The table lists this clonotype with a few counts. The rearrangement joins TRBV30 to TRBJ1-2; tentative D call: TRBD1 (6 bases). V dropped 3 bases and J dropped 6 bases, with 14 bases sitting between them. The CDR3 loop spans 13 amino acids. The germline V gene has CDR1 GTSNPN and CDR2 SVGIG (reference sequence). The CDR3 is CAWRTGSLNGYTF. The CDR3 DNA is TGTGCCTGGAGGACAGGCTCTCTCAATGGCTACACCTTC.

V and J are TRBV14 and TRBJ1-2, with D possibly TRBD1 on 5 matching bases. In germline, CDR1 is SGHDN, CDR2 FVKESK. V was clipped by 2 bases and J by 4 bases, with 11 bases between them. CDR3 length: 14 amino acids. The CDR3 protein is CASSQQGRGYGYTF. CDR3 nucleotides: TGTGCCAGCAGCCAACAGGGAAGGGGCTATGGCTACACCTTC.